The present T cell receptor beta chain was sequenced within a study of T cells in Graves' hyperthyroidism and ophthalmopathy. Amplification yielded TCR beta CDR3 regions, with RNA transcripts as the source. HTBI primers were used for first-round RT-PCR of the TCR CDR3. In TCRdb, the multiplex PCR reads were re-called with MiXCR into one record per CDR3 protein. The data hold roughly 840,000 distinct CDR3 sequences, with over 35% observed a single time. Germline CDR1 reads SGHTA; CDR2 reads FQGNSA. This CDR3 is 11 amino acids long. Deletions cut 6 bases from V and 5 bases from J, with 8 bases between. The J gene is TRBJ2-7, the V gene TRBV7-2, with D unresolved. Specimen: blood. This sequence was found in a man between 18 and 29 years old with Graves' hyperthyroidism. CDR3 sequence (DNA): TGTGCCAGCAGTTCCAGTGACGAGCAGTACTTC. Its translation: CASSSSDEQYF.